This T cell receptor (beta chain) was sequenced in a study of cytomegalovirus exposure and HLA in healthy donors. The CDR3 has 13 amino acids. V lost 4 bases to trimming and J lost 3 bases, with 11 bases between them. Germline V gene data show CDR1 as SGHRS and CDR2 as YFSETQ. Researchers ran the PCR with 60 Vbeta and 13 Jbeta primers. Sequenced by immunoSEQ multiplex PCR; TCRdb stores in-frame clones only, minus some. This repertoire includes more than 40,000 clones. Study results and caveats: Cytomegalovirus association was assigned to under 200 TCR beta chains.

Worth noting for this clone: Antigen specificity is unknown.

When sampled, the donors appeared nominally healthy, though they likely had unrecorded immune exposures. The specimen was PBMCs. The origin of this receptor is a female donor in good health and CMV-seronegative. The V call is TRBV5-1, the J call TRBJ2-7; D may be TRBD1 (6 bases). Here the CDR3 DNA reads TGCGCCAGCAGCGTACAGGGCAACTACGAGCAGTACTTC. Its protein is CASSVQGNYEQYF.